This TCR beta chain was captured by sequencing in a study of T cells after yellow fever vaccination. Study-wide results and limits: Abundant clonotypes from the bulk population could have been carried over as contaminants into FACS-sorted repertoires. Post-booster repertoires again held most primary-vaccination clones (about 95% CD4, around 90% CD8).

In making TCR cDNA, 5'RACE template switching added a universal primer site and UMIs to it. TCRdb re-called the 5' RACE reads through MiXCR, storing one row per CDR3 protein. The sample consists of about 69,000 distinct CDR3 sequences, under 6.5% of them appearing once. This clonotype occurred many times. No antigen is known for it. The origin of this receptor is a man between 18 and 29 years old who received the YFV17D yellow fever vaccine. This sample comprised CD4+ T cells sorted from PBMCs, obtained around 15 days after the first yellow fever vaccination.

CDR3 in DNA: TGCAGCGTTGATTTTGTAGCGGGGGGGCAGTACTTC. Protein product: CSVDFVAGGQYF. This chain links TRBV29-1 with TRBJ2-7; 10 positions agree with TRBD2. This CDR3 region has 12 residues. V gave up 3 bases and J gave up 9 bases; unmatched junction bases: 5. The germline V gene has CDR1 SQVTM and CDR2 ANQGSEA.